In its sample, the clone carrying this T cell receptor beta chain was seen a few times. Its antigen remains unknown. This specimen belongs to a study of T-cell memory formation after mild COVID-19. In the study overall: TCR clusters mostly belonged to single donors.

Study observations and caveats: Among contracting clones, CD4+ were mainly CM/EM and CD8+ enriched in EMRA. The study detected some responding clones in pre-infection memory, suggesting cross-reactive memory joined. There was no confirmation that second-wave clones peaking on day 37 were SARS-CoV-2 specific.

The CDR3 is made up of 14 amino acids. Germline V gene data show CDR1 as MGHDK and CDR2 as SYGVNS. Trimming removed 10 bases from V and 2 bases from J, with 17 bases in between. TCRdb re-called the 5' RACE reads with MiXCR, one entry per CDR3 protein. The sample yields about 82,000 distinct CDR3 sequences, around 13% seen once. This TCR derives from a man aged 18 to 35 who had mild COVID-19 (a few samples of this study predate the infection). Cell type and time point are not known. The material sequenced was PBMCs or a T cell subset sorted from them (not recorded which). The genes are TRBV25-1 and TRBJ2-5; TRBD2 might be the D (6 bases). The CDR3: CATRTRGLQETQYF. In nucleotides, the CDR3 is TGTGCCACCAGAACACGGGGGTTACAAGAGACCCAGTACTTC. Combining the CDR3 with reference TRBV25-1 and TRBJ2-5 gives the whole variable domain EADIYQTPRYLVIGTGKKITLECSQTMGHDKMYWYQQDPGMELHLIHYSYGVNSTEKGDLSSESTVSRIRTEHFPLTLESARPSHTSQYLCATRTRGLQETQYFGPGTRLLVL.